The present T cell receptor beta chain was sequenced within a study of blood T cell repertoires in COVID-19. Study details: Sites in the United States, Italy and Spain provided acute and convalescent COVID-19 samples. PBMCs, B-cell-depleted T cells, or T cells were the source of the cDNA or gDNA that made up the material.

In the original analysis: Estimation of nucleated cell counts relied on the amplification of reference gene primers. Using immunoSEQ multiplex PCR, the repertoire was profiled, and TCRdb retains in-frame clones only, with some absent. The DNA gave D and trimming, while V, J and clone size come from that table. The data contain fewer than 85,000 clones, 82% of them singletons. V lost 1 base to trimming and J lost 9 bases, with 10 bases between them. This CDR3 is built from 14 residues. From germline, CDR1 is LGHDT and CDR2 YNNKEL (reference sequence). The clonotype comes from a woman between 55 and 75 years old with acute or convalescent COVID-19. The V and J genes are TRBV3-1 (or the pseudogene TRBV3-2) and TRBJ1-6; no reliable D call. The specimen was peripheral blood. The CDR3 nucleotides are TGTGCCAGCAGCCAAGTCGTGGAGCTTTCACCCCTCCACTTT. The encoded protein is CASSQVVELSPLHF.